These T cell receptor beta chains were read from a single sample in a study of shared clonotypes between healthy human individuals. The assay was immunoSEQ multiplex PCR, and TCRdb's table has in-frame clones only and misses some. Here the sample spans about 2 million clones, roughly 95% being singletons. The sequenced sample was naive CD8+ T cells sorted from blood. The receptors here all came from a man between 18 and 29 years old in good health. Each CDR3 is given with its conserved first and last residue.

J gene,V gene,CDR3 protein
TRBJ2-7,TRBV28,CATETSEYEQYF
TRBJ2-7,TRBV11-2,CASSLEELLGYEQYF
TRBJ1-6,TRBV5-6,CASSLETTPLHF
TRBJ2-2,TRBV5-6,CASSFGRGYTGELFF
TRBJ1-1,TRBV5-1,CASSLGITGGVGDEAFF
TRBJ1-5,TRBV2,CASSEGDSNQPQHF
TRBJ2-1,TRBV5-6,CASSLAVSSYNEQFF
TRBJ1-4,TRBV7-9,CASSSTTASNEKLFF
TRBJ2-3,TRBV5-1,CASSLTSGRPDTQYF
TRBJ2-7,TRBV7-9,CASSPGQGDYEQYF
TRBJ2-1,TRBV11-2,CASSRTGAYNEQFF
TRBJ2-3,TRBV13,CASSPSRSVDTQYF
TRBJ2-3,TRBV7-7,CASSLGWGASTDTQYF
TRBJ2-1,TRBV7-9,CASSPPGVGYNEQFF
TRBJ2-5,TRBV19,CARVGQETQYF
TRBJ2-1,TRBV27,CASSPLLSYNEQFF
TRBJ1-1,TRBV13,CASRIGGNTEAFF
TRBJ2-7,TRBV14,CASSQGVIYEQYF
TRBJ2-5,TRBV6-6,CASSIQETQYF
TRBJ2-7,TRBV2,CASIGGGVDYEQYF
TRBJ2-7,TRBV4-1,CASSQWAGGRDEQYF
TRBJ1-5,TRBV5-4,CASSLGGGQPQHF
TRBJ2-7,TRBV6-1,CASSETGQGSFSYEQYF
TRBJ2-4,TRBV10-3,CAISDLAKNIQYF
TRBJ2-7,TRBV21-1,CASTTIALSHLRGYF
TRBJ2-5,TRBV13,CASSQNGETQYF
TRBJ2-5,TRBV4-1,CASSPPAGLQETQYF
TRBJ2-7,TRBV4-2,CASTLGGPSGSYEQYF
TRBJ2-7,TRBV30,CAWSLRDRGYEQYF
TRBJ1-5,TRBV12-5,CASGSLLGGRQPQHF
TRBJ1-2,TRBV11-2,CASSSQGANYGYTF
TRBJ2-7,TRBV14,CASSQVQGTEQYF
TRBJ2-7,TRBV7-6,CASSLGAPGAQDEQYF
TRBJ2-3,TRBV5-6,CASSLTTDTQYF
TRBJ1-4,TRBV18,CASSPFEGTLTNEKLFF
TRBJ1-5,TRBV30,CAWSRDTAQPQHF
TRBJ2-7,TRBV28,CASTLTRGLYEQYF
TRBJ2-1,TRBV5-1,CASSLTGPYNEQFF
TRBJ1-2,TRBV7-9,CASSLGRSANYGYTF
TRBJ2-3,TRBV18,CASSPPLGF
TRBJ2-5,TRBV7-2,CASSPYHSSGGKETQYF
TRBJ2-1,TRBV7-2,CASSFGEQFF
TRBJ2-2,TRBV6-5,CASSYWRTNTGELFF
TRBJ1-4,TRBV2,CASTDGGPEKLFF
TRBJ1-2,TRBV7-9,CASNQGQANYGYTF
TRBJ2-7,TRBV27,CASSLSVTYEQYF
TRBJ2-1,TRBV6-5,CASSYGLAGMNEQFF
TRBJ2-2,TRBV13,CASSSGGQGAFRNTGELFF
TRBJ1-2,TRBV7-2,CASSSPPQGSGGYTF
TRBJ2-4,TRBV30,CAWRDPQGAHIAKNIQYF
TRBJ2-3,TRBV27,CASSSGTTHTDTQYF
TRBJ2-1,TRBV27,CASSHPSGRPSYNEQFF
TRBJ1-5,TRBV19,CASRQAAYSNQPQHF
TRBJ2-7,TRBV7-5,CARSLARRTSDYEQYF
TRBJ1-4,TRBV6-5,CASSLITESEKLFF